This record looks at one T cell receptor beta chain sequence and its context. The source of the sample is a study of control samples from healthy donors and cancer patients. Method: immunoSEQ multiplex PCR; TCRdb's copy keeps in-frame clones and lacks some. The repertoire has about 250,000 clones, around 80% of them found once; the top ten carry about an eighth. J gave up 6 bases and V 6 bases, and 5 bases lay outside the gene matches. The CDR3 covers 13 residues. Per the germline V gene, CDR1 is LGHDT and CDR2 is YNNKEL (reference sequence). The TCR originated in a woman aged 60-75 years with lung cancer. The sequenced sample consisted of PBMCs. The V gene is TRBV3-1 (or the pseudogene TRBV3-2), the J gene TRBJ2-1; 7 bases agree with TRBD1. The CDR3 loop is CASRGDRANEQFF. The CDR3 nucleotides are TGTGCCAGCAGGGGAGACAGGGCCAATGAGCAGTTCTTC.